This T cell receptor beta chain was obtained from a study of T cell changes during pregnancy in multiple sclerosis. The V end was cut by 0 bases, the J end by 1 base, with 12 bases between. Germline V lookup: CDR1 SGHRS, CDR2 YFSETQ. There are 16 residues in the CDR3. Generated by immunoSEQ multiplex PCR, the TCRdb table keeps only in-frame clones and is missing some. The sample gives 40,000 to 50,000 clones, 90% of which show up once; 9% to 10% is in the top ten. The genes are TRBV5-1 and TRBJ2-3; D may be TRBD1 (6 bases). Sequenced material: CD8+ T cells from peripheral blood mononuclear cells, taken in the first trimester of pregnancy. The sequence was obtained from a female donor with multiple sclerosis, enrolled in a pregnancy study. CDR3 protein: CASSLVWTDRTDTQYF. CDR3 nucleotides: TGCGCCAGCAGCTTGGTCTGGACAGATCGCACAGATACGCAGTATTTT. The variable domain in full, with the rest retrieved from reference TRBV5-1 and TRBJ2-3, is KAGVTQTPRYLIKTRGQQVTLSCSPISGHRSVSWYQQTPGQGLQFLFEYFSETQRNKGNFPGRFSGRQFSNSRSEMNVSTLELGDSALYLCASSLVWTDRTDTQYFGPGTRLTVL.